The entry below describes one T cell receptor beta chain. CDR3 size: 13 residues. Seattle patients were enrolled while actively infected and followed longitudinally. Methods used by the authors: It was from reference gene primer amplification that nucleated cell counts were estimated. The method was immunoSEQ multiplex PCR; TCRdb's version includes in-frame clones alone and lacks a portion of them. V and J calls and clone size are as listed in that table; D and trimming were resolved from the DNA. This table holds around 280,000 clones, roughly 90% found once. This record comes from a study of blood T cell repertoires in COVID-19. As for the study in general: Sites in the United States, Italy and Spain provided acute and convalescent COVID-19 samples. The cDNA or gDNA used as material had been derived from T cells, B-cell-depleted T cells, or PBMCs.

Input material: peripheral blood. The TCR originated in a woman younger than 45 with COVID-19, enrolled during active disease. V gene TRBV21-1 combines with J gene TRBJ2-5; the table calls TRBD1, which could not be checked here. TRBV21-1 is flagged as a pseudogene. The CDR3 DNA is TGTGCCAGCAGGGCCGTACCCCAAGAGACCCAGTACTTC. As protein: CASRAVPQETQYF.